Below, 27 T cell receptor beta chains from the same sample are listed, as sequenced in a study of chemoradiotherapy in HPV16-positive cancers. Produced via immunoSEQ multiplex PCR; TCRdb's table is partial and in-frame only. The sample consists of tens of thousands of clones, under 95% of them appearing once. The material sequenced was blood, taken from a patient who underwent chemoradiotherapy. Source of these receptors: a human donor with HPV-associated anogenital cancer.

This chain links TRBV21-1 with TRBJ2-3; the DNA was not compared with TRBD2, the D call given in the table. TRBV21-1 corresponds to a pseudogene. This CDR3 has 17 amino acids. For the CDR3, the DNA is TGTGCCAGCAGCTTCCCGGGTGGGCCGGGGGGCACAGATACGCAGTATTTT. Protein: CASSFPGGPGGTDTQYF.

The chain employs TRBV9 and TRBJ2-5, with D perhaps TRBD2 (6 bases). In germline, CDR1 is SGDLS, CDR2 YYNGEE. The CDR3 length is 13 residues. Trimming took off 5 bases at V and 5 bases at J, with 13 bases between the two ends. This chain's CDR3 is CASSLVEGETQYF. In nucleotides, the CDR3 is TGTGCCAGCAGTCTCGTGGAGGGCGAGACCCAGTACTTC. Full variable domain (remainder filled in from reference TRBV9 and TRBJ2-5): DSGVTQTPKHLITATGQRVTLRCSPRSGDLSVYWYQQSLDQGLQFLIQYYNGEERAKGNILERFSAQQFPDLHSELNLSSLELGDSALYFCASSLVEGETQYFGPGTRLLVL.

The CDR3 spells CASTPSGQGYEQYF. Written as DNA, the CDR3 is TGTGCCAGCACCCCATCGGGACAGGGTTACGAGCAGTACTTC. The chain uses TRBV6-5 and TRBJ2-7, with 9 bases matching TRBD1. V was pared by 7 bases and J by 4 bases, with 8 bases of the junction left unmatched. Germline loops: CDR1 MNHEY, CDR2 SVGAGI. CDR3 size: 14 residues.

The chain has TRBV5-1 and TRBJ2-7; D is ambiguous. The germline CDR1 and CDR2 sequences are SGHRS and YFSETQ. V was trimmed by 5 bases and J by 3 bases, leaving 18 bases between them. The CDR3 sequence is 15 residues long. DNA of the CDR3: TGCGCCAGCAGAACGGACCCCAGGAACAACTACGAGCAGTACTTC. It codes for CASRTDPRNNYEQYF.

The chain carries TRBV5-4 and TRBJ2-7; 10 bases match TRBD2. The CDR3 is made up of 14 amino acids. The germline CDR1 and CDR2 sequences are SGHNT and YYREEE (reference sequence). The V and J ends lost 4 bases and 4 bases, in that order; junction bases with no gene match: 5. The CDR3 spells CASSPSGLAYEQYF. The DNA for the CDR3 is TGTGCCAGCAGCCCTTCGGGACTAGCGTACGAGCAGTACTTC.

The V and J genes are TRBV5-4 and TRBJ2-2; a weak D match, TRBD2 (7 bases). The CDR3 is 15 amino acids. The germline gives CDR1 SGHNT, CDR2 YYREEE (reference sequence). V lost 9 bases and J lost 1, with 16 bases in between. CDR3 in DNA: TGTGCCACTTCGCCGGGGGGCTTGAACACCGGGGAGCTGTTTTTT. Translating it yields CATSPGGLNTGELFF.

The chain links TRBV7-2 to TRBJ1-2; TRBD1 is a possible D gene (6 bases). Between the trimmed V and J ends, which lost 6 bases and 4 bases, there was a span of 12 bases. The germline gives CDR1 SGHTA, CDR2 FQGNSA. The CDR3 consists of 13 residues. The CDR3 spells CASRTDRIYGYTF. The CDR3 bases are TGTGCCAGCAGAACTGACAGGATCTATGGCTACACCTTC.

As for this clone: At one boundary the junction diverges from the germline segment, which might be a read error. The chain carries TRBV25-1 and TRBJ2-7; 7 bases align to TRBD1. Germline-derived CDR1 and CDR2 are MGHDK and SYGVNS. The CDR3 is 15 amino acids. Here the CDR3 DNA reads TGTGCCAGCAGGTTCACAGGGGCAAGCTCCTATGAGCAGTACTTC. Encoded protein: CASRFTGASSYEQYF.

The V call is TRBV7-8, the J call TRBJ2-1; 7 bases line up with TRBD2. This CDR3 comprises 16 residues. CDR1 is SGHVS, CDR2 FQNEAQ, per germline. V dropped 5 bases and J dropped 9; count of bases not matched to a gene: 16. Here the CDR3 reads CASSTLSGGRISEQFF. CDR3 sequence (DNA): TGTGCCAGCAGCACCCTTAGCGGCGGGAGAATAAGTGAGCAGTTCTTC.

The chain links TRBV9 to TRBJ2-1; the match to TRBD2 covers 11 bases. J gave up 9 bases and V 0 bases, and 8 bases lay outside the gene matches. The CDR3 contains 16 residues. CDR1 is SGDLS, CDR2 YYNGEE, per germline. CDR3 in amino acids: CASSVAASGRRGEQFF. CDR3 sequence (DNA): TGTGCCAGCAGCGTAGCGGCTAGCGGGAGGAGGGGTGAGCAGTTCTTC.

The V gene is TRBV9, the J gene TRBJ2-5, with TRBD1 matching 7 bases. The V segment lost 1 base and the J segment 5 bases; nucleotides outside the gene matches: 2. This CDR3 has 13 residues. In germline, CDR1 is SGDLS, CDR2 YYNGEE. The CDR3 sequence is CASSVRDSETQYF. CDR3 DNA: TGTGCCAGCAGCGTAAGGGACAGCGAGACCCAGTACTTC.

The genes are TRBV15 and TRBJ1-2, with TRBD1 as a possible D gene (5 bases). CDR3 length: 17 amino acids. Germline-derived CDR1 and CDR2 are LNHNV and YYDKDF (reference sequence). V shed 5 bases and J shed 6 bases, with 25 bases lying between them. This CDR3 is CATSSRRDPSSQDGYTF. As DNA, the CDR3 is TGTGCCACCAGCTCCCGCCGGGACCCCAGTTCTCAGGATGGCTACACCTTC.

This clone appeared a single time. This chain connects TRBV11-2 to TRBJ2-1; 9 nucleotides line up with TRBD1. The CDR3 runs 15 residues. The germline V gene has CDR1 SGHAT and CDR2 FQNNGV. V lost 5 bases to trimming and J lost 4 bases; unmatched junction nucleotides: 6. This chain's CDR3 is CASSRNRGRYNEQFF. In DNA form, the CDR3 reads TGTGCCAGCAGCCGAAACAGGGGGCGATACAATGAGCAGTTCTTC.

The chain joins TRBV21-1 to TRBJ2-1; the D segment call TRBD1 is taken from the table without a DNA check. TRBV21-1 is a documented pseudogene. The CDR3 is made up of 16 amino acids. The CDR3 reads CASSKEQGARYNEQFF. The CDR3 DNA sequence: TGTGCCAGCAGCAAAGAGCAGGGGGCGCGATACAATGAGCAGTTCTTC.

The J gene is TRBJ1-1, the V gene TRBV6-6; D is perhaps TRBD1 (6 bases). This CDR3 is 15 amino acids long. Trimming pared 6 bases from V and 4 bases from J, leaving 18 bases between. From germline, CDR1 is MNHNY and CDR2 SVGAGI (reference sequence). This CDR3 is CASSRTPRGVTEAFF. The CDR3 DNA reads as TGTGCCAGCAGCCGGACGCCCAGGGGCGTCACTGAAGCTTTCTTT.

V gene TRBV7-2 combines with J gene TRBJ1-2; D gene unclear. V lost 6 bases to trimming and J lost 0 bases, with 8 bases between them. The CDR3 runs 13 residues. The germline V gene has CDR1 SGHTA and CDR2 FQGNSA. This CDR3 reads CASSRTTNYGYTF. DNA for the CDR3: TGTGCCAGCAGTCGGACTACTAACTATGGCTACACCTTC. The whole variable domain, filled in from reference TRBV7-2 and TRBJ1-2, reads GAGVSQSPSNKVTEKGKDVELRCDPISGHTALYWYRQSLGQGLEFLIYFQGNSAPDKSGLPSDRFSAERTGGSVSTLTIQRTQQEDSAVYLCASSRTTNYGYTFGSGTRLTVV.

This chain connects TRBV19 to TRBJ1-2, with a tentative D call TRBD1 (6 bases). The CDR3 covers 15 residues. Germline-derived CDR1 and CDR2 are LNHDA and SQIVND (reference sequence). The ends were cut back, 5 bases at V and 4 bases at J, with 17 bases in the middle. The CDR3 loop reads CASSQGTTLGYGYTF. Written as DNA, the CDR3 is TGTGCCAGTAGTCAGGGGACTACCCTTGGCTATGGCTACACCTTC.

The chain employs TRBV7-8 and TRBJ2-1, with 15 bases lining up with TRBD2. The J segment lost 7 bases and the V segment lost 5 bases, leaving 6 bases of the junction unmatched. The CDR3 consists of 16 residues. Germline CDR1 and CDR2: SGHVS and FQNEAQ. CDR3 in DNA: TGTGCCAGCAGCACGGGACTAGCGGGAGGTGAGAATGAGCAGTTCTTC. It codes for CASSTGLAGGENEQFF.

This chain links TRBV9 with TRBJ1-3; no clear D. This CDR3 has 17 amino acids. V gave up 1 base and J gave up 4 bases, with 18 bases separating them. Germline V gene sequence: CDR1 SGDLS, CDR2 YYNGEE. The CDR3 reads CASSVTSGSQAGNTIYF. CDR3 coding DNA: TGTGCCAGCAGCGTAACCTCCGGGAGTCAGGCAGGAAACACCATATATTTT.

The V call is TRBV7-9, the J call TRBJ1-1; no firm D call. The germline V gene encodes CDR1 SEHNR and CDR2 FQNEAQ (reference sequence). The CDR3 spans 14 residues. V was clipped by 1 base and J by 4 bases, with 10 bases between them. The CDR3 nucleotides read TGTGCCAGCAGCTTAGGCGGATTGGGCACTGAAGCTTTCTTT. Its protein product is CASSLGGLGTEAFF.

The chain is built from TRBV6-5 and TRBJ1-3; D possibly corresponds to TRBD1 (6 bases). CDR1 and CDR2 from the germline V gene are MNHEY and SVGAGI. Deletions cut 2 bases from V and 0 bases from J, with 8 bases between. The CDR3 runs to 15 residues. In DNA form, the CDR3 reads TGTGCCAGCAGTTACAGGGGGAGCTCTGGAAACACCATATATTTT. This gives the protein CASSYRGSSGNTIYF.

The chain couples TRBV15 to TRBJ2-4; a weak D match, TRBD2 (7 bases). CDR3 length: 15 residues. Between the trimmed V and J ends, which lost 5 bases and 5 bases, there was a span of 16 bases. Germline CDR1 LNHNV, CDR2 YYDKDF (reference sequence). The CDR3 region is CATSRGGGSQNIQYF. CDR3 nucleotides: TGTGCCACCAGCCGAGGCGGGGGCTCCCAAAACATTCAGTACTTC.

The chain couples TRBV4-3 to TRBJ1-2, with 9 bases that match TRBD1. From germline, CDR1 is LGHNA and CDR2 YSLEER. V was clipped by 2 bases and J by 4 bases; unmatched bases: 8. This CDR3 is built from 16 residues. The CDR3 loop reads CASSQTSGTGLYGYTF. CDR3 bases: TGCGCCAGCAGCCAAACTTCCGGGACAGGGCTCTATGGCTACACCTTC.

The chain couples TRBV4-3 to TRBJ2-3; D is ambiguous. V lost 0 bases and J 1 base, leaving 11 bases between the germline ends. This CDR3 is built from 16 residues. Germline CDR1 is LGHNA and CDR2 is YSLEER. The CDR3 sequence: CASSQDTSGGTDTQYF. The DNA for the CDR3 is TGCGCCAGCAGCCAAGATACGAGTGGGGGCACAGATACGCAGTATTTT.

CDR3 protein: CASSGDRGRADTQYF. Here the CDR3 DNA reads TGTGCCAGCAGTGGGGACAGGGGGCGGGCAGATACGCAGTATTTT. The rearrangement uses TRBV6-1 and TRBJ2-3; TRBD1 agrees at 12 bases. Germline CDR1 is MNHNS and CDR2 is SASEGT. V shed 4 bases and J 4 bases; nucleotides not matched to a gene: 3. The CDR3 spans 15 residues.

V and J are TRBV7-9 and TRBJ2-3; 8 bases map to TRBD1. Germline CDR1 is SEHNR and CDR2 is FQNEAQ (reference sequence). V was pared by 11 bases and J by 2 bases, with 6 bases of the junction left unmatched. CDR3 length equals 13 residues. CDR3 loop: CAARTGTTDTQYF. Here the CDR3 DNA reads TGTGCCGCACGGACAGGGACCACAGATACGCAGTATTTT.

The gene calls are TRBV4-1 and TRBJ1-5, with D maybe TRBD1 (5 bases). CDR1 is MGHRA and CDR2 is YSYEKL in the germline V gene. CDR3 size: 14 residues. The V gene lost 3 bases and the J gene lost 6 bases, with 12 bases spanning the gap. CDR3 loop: CASSHDRGSQPQHF. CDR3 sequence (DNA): TGCGCCAGCAGCCACGACCGGGGGTCTCAGCCCCAGCATTTT.